The 19 T cell receptor beta chains below all came from one sample that was sequenced in a study of response to subunit inactivated influenza vaccine. Each CDR3 protein is one row after TCRdb ran MiXCR on the RT-PCR reads. Among approximately 530,000 distinct CDR3 sequences, about 7.6% were seen once, and the ten largest hold 10% to 15%. The material sequenced was PBMCs from blood, taken about 24 months after vaccination. All receptors derive from a man in his fifties or sixties who received an inactivated influenza vaccine.

The table lists this clonotype with a few counts. The chain links TRBV6-5 to TRBJ2-7, with D perhaps being TRBD1 or TRBD2 (5 bases each). The CDR3 contains 16 residues. Trimming took 0 bases from V and 3 from J, leaving 15 bases between them. Germline V gene sequence: CDR1 MNHEY, CDR2 SVGAGI. The CDR3 DNA reads as TGTGCCAGCAGTTACTCGACCGGCTTGGGGGACTACGAGCAGTACTTC. It codes for CASSYSTGLGDYEQYF.

This clonotype was seen repeatedly, ten times or more. J is TRBJ2-2 and V is TRBV7-8, with D maybe TRBD2 (5 bases). This CDR3 comprises 16 residues. Trimming took off 1 base at V and 7 bases at J, with 16 bases between the two ends. CDR1 and CDR2 from the germline V gene are SGHVS and FQNEAQ. In DNA, the CDR3 is TGTGCCAGCAGCTTAGTTTTTGAGGGCCGCGGCGGGGAGCTGTTTTTT. Protein sequence: CASSLVFEGRGGELFF. The whole variable domain, remainder taken from reference TRBV7-8 and TRBJ2-2, is GAGVSQSPRYKVAKRGQDVALRCDPISGHVSLFWYQQALGQGPEFLTYFQNEAQLDKSGLPSDRFFAERPEGSVSTLKIQRTQQEDSAVYLCASSLVFEGRGGELFFGEGSRLTVL.

This clonotype was counted ten times or more. V and J are TRBV24-1 and TRBJ1-1, with TRBD1 identical over 7 bases. The CDR3 is 19 residues long. Germline CDR1 and CDR2: KGHDR and SFDVKD. Unmatched junction bases numbered 19, after V lost 2 bases and J lost 5 bases. The CDR3 DNA reads TGTGCCACCAGTGATTACCCGGGACAGCAAAGGGATGCGAGTACTGAAGCTTTCTTT. This encodes CATSDYPGQQRDASTEAFF.

The sample holds a few counts of this clonotype. This chain joins TRBV5-1 and TRBJ1-4; TRBD1 matches at 7 bases. The CDR3 totals 14 residues. Trimming took 3 bases from V and 6 from J; bases not matched to a gene: 5. CDR1 and CDR2 from the germline V gene are SGHRS and YFSETQ. CDR3 sequence reads: CASSSQGQHEKLFF. The CDR3 DNA follows: TGCGCCAGCAGCTCACAGGGGCAGCATGAAAAACTGTTTTTT.

V usage is TRBV28 and J usage is TRBJ1-2; D ambiguous. In germline, CDR1 is MDHEN, CDR2 SYDVKM. The CDR3 sequence is 16 residues long. Trimming cost V 3 bases and J 2 bases, with 16 bases left between them. The DNA for the CDR3 is TGTGCCAGCAGTTTTCTCACCTACCTAACCAACTATGGCTACACCTTC. This translates into CASSFLTYLTNYGYTF.

The rearrangement joins TRBV19 to TRBJ2-2; the match to TRBD1 covers 7 bases. Germline lookup yields CDR1 LNHDA and CDR2 SQIVND (reference sequence). The CDR3 sequence is 15 residues long. The J segment lost 5 bases and the V segment lost 5 bases, leaving 8 bases of the junction unmatched. The DNA of the CDR3 is TGTGCCAGTAGTGTACCGGGACAGCGGACCGGGGAGCTGTTTTTT. Translation: CASSVPGQRTGELFF.

This clonotype was detected a few times. This chain uses TRBV11-2 with TRBJ2-3; D is uncertain. The germline V and J ends were trimmed by 5 bases and 7 bases, with 13 bases remaining between them. Per germline, CDR1 SGHAT and CDR2 FQNNGV. The CDR3 contains 13 residues. The CDR3 here is CASSPDSLNTQYF. The CDR3 nucleotides read TGTGCCAGCAGCCCCGATTCATTAAATACGCAGTATTTT.

This clonotype was observed at least ten times. This chain connects TRBV5-1 to TRBJ2-2, with unresolved D. This CDR3 has 12 residues. Looked up from germline, CDR1 is SGHRS and CDR2 is YFSETQ. V was pared by 4 bases and J by 1 base, with 2 bases between. Here the CDR3 reads CASSKNTGELFF. As DNA, the CDR3 is TGCGCCAGCAGCAAGAACACCGGGGAGCTGTTTTTT.

This clonotype was counted only a few times. J is TRBJ2-7 and V is TRBV10-3; 7 positions agree with TRBD1. V lost 0 bases and J lost 0; bases outside the gene matches: 8. From germline, CDR1 is ENHRY and CDR2 SYGVKD. This CDR3 contains 17 residues. Here the CDR3 reads CAISESTGYLSSYEQYF. The CDR3 nucleotides read TGTGCCATCAGTGAGTCGACAGGGTATCTTAGCTCCTACGAGCAGTACTTC.

The chain is built from TRBV12-3 or TRBV12-4 and TRBJ2-2; weak D call: TRBD2 (6 bases). The CDR3 spans 16 residues. The V end lost 6 bases, the J end lost 0 bases, and 14 bases lay between the germline ends. CDR3 nucleotide sequence: TGTGCCAGCAGCCCCTTTTGGGGGGCGAACACCGGGGAGCTGTTTTTT. Amino acid sequence: CASSPFWGANTGELFF.

This clonotype was seen only a few times. V is TRBV5-1 and J is TRBJ2-5, with 11 bases identical to TRBD2. J was trimmed by 4 bases and V by 0 bases; bases with no gene match: 2. This CDR3 spans 15 amino acids. Germline assignment: CDR1 SGHRS and CDR2 YFSETQ. The CDR3 protein is CASSLELAGGETQYF. CDR3 DNA sequence: TGCGCCAGCAGCTTGGAGCTAGCGGGAGGAGAGACCCAGTACTTC.

This clonotype has at least ten counts. V is TRBV7-2 and J is TRBJ1-1; 8 bases map to TRBD1. CDR3 length: 15 residues. Trimming removed 3 bases from V and 0 bases from J; junction bases left unmatched: 3. From germline, CDR1 is SGHTA and CDR2 FQGNSA. The CDR3 DNA reads as TGTGCCAGCAGCTTCGGGGACAGGATGAACACTGAAGCTTTCTTT. Translated: CASSFGDRMNTEAFF.

The chain joins TRBV14 to TRBJ2-5; 7 bases agree with TRBD1. Germline CDR1 reads SGHDN; CDR2 reads FVKESK. With V trimmed by 1 base and J by 2 bases, 7 bases remained unmatched. CDR3 size: 16 residues. For the CDR3, the DNA is TGTGCCAGCAGCCAAGGCCGACAGGGACCGCAAGAGACCCAGTACTTC. Its translation is CASSQGRQGPQETQYF.

This chain joins TRBV5-1 and TRBJ2-5; D uncertain. The germline CDR1 and CDR2 sequences are SGHRS and YFSETQ. The CDR3 is 13 residues long. The V end lost 6 bases, the J end lost 5 bases, and 14 bases lay between the germline ends. The CDR3 sequence is CASTMAIGETQYF. In DNA, the CDR3 is TGCGCCAGCACGATGGCCATAGGGGAGACCCAGTACTTC.

This clonotype was recorded at least ten times. The chain combines TRBV7-2 with TRBJ2-5, with 14 nucleotides matching TRBD2. Per the germline V gene, CDR1 is SGHTA and CDR2 is FQGNSA. The CDR3 contains 16 residues. The junction had 0 bases not matched to a gene; V was cut back by 3 bases and J by 0 bases. The CDR3 nucleotides are TGTGCCAGCAGCTTGGGACTAGCGGGAGACCAAGAGACCCAGTACTTC. Translated, it gives CASSLGLAGDQETQYF.

The chain joins TRBV30 to TRBJ1-5; D uncertain. Trimming took 5 bases from V and 0 from J, leaving 5 bases between them. This CDR3 has 12 amino acids. Germline V gene lookup returns CDR1 GTSNPN and CDR2 SVGIG (reference sequence). This CDR3 reads CAWGFSNQPQHF. CDR3 nucleotides: TGTGCCTGGGGGTTTAGCAATCAGCCCCAGCATTTT.

This sequence joins TRBV2 and TRBJ1-2; maybe TRBD1 (5 bases). The CDR3 runs to 13 residues. V lost 11 bases and J lost 1, with 14 bases in between. CDR1 is SNHLY, CDR2 FYNNEI, per germline. This CDR3 is CAGNRQLNYGYTF. CDR3 in DNA: TGTGCCGGCAATCGACAGCTTAACTATGGCTACACCTTC.

This clonotype was observed a few times. V usage is TRBV5-1 and J usage is TRBJ2-5; possibly TRBD2 for D (5 bases). Between the trimmed V and J ends, which lost 0 bases and 3 bases, there was a span of 15 bases. This CDR3 is built from 16 residues. In germline, CDR1 is SGHRS, CDR2 YFSETQ. CDR3 loop: CASSLGASSTKETQYF. CDR3 coding DNA: TGCGCCAGCAGCTTGGGTGCTAGCAGTACTAAAGAGACCCAGTACTTC.

This clonotype has a count of ten or more. The chain links TRBV2 to TRBJ1-2, with 10 bases identical to TRBD1. The ends lost 6 bases at V and 6 bases at J; junction bases unmatched: 4. CDR1 is SNHLY and CDR2 is FYNNEI in the germline V gene. The CDR3 covers 13 residues. Here the CDR3 reads CASSRDRGDGYTF. In nucleotides, the CDR3 is TGTGCCAGCAGCCGGGACAGGGGTGATGGCTACACCTTC.